This T cell receptor (beta chain) was sequenced during a study of T cells in Graves' hyperthyroidism and ophthalmopathy (dated by TCRdb to the late 2010s). Looking at the study overall: Peripheral blood samples were taken at the time of initial diagnosis, prior to any treatment. TCR Vbeta CDR3 sequencing of 120 to 150 peripheral blood samples (approximately 44 ophthalmopathy, around 80 hyperthyroidism and roughly 17 progressor patients) is reported in the paper. For training and testing, the approximately 92 patients in the discovery cohort were randomly divided in a 7:3 ratio. In six Graves' hyperthyroidism patients, the study also compared T-cell repertoires from thyroid tissue with T-cell repertoires from blood. TCR V-J signatures able to tell the groups apart were searched for in a discovery cohort of 90 to 100 patients, of whom about 40 had Graves' ophthalmopathy and under 65 had stable Graves' hyperthyroidism. Whether ophthalmopathy could be predicted prospectively was tested in an independent validation cohort made up of under 20 hyperthyroidism patients plus 17 patients who later progressed to ophthalmopathy. Following sampling, methimazole starting at 30 mg daily was given to hyperthyroidism patients, and high-dose intravenous methylprednisolone was given to ophthalmopathy patients.

V gives up 3 bases and J gives up 5 bases, and the segment between their germline ends measures 16 bases. The CDR3 sequence holds 14 residues, the cysteine and phenylalanine included. Only CDR3 DNA remains: 42 bases, in frame from the first base. CDR1 and CDR2 (DFQATT, SNEGSKA) derive from the germline V gene (reference sequence). Ophthalmopathy patients had moderately to severely active disease, Clinical Activity Score of at least 3, NOSPECS grade of at least 4, and duration under 3 months. Exclusion was applied to patients with uncontrolled infections, other autoimmune diseases, pregnancy or lactation. Clinical symptoms, serum thyroxine and TRAb, thyroid ultrasound, and orbital computed tomography formed the basis for the diagnoses. Ficoll-Paque density gradient centrifugation was used to isolate PBMCs from 8.5 to 10 ml of fresh peripheral blood. Total RNA was extracted using Trizol reagent, and RNA quality was assessed on an Agilent 2100 Bioanalyzer.

What the work shows at the level of the full study, not this receptor alone: In validation, the model predicted progression to ophthalmopathy a median of roughly six months before onset, with roughly 71% sensitivity and about 75% specificity. Blood samples also contained most of the expanded thyroid clonotypes (frequency above 0.001), which suggests that blood repertoires may reflect thyroid immune responses. In cross-validation, a model built on a 13 V-J signature told ophthalmopathy apart from stable hyperthyroidism with approximately 90% sensitivity and around 84% specificity, and in testing the same model reached 80%/75%. Sample size was not statistically predetermined, and blinding of investigators to group allocation was not performed.

This clonotype came up many times. There is no known antigen for this receptor. The record has no base qualities; no much larger clone is one base away. The TCR beta CDR3 regions were amplified from RNA transcripts. For the first round of RT-PCR on the TCR CDR3, the HTBI primer set was used together with the Qiagen OneStep RT-PCR kit. A second multiplex PCR round built the libraries, followed by size selection and purification. Paired-end sequencing of the libraries was performed with 100 bp reads on an Illumina HiSeq2000. In the original analysis: SOAPnuke was used to process the raw data, throwing out any read that contained adapters or uncalled bases, had a mean Phred below 15, or lacked an exact constant-primer or identifier match. High-quality paired reads were merged using COPE v1.2.5, and each unique nucleotide sequence was defined as a clonotype. MiTCR v1.1 was used to align clonotypes to the IMGT TRBV, TRBD and TRBJ reference segments. Analysis was restricted to V-J combinations with a frequency above 0.0001, which covered 99.2% of repertoires. A TCS score was defined as the ratio of F50 (clonal expansion) to E x V (chaos), with BLOSUM62-based TCRdist applied between CDR3 peptides within each V-J. Welch's t-statistics and random forest reduced roughly 530 V-J features to 10 to 15, which were used in a naive Bayes classifier (R e1071). TCRdb applied fastp at Q25 and MiXCR to the public reads, then kept only in-frame beta chains. Every distinct CDR3 protein forms one entry, paired with its most common genes and DNA. The V and J calls and clone size come from TCRdb's table, not from the authors' own analysis. For this sample there are roughly 600,000 distinct CDR3 sequences; around 15% appear just once. Under 15% of the sample rests with the top ten.

This chain is built from TRBV20-1 and TRBJ2-5; TRBD1 is perhaps the D gene, given 5 matching bases. The TCR was taken from a woman aged 45-59 years with Graves' ophthalmopathy. Sequencing was performed on blood. Here is the DNA: TGCAGTGCTAGCCCGGCAGGGATCGGTGAGACCCAGTACTTC. It codes for CSASPAGIGETQYF.